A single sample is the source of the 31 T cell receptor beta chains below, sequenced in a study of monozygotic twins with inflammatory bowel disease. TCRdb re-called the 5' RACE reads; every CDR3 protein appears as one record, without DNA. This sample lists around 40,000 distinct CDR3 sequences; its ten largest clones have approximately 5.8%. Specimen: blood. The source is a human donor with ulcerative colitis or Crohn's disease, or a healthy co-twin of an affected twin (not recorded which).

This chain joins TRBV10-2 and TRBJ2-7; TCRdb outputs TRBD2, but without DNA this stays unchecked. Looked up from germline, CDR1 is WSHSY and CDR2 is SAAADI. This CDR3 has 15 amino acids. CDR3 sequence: CASSAGGLSSYEQYF.

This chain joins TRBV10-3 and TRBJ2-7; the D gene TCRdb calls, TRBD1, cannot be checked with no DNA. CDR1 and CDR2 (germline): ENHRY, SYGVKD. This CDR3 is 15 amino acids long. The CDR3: CAISAGTASTYEQYF.

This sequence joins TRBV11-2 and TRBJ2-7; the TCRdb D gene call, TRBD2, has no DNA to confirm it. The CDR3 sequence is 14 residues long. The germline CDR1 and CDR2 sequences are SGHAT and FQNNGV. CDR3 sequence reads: CASSLDRLGYEQYF.

The CDR3 is CSALRRTSGGSTDTQYF. This sequence joins TRBV20-1 and TRBJ2-3; TCRdb names TRBD2, which stays unverified in the absence of DNA. The CDR3 runs 17 residues. The germline gives CDR1 DFQATT, CDR2 SNEGSKA (reference sequence).

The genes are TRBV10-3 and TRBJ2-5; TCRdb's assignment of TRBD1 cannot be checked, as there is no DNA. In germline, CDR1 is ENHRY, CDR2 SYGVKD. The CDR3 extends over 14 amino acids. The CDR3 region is CAISDPRGQETQYF.

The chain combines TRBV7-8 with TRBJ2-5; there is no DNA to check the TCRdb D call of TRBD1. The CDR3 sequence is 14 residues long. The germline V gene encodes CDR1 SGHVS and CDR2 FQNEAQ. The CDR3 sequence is CASSQRTGGETQYF.

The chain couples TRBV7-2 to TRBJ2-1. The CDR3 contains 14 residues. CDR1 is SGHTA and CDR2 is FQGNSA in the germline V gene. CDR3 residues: CASSLPTPTNEQFF.

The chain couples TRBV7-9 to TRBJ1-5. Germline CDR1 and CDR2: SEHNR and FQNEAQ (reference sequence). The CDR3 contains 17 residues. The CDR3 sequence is CASSLAPGGMALQPQHF.

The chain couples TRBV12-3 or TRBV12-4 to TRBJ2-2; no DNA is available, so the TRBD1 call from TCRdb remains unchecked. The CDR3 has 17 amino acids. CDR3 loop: CASTLRGGRGNTGELFF.

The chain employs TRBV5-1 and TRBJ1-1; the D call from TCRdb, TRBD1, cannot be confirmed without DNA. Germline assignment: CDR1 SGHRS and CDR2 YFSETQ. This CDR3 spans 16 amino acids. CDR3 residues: CASSLGHGTGNTEAFF.

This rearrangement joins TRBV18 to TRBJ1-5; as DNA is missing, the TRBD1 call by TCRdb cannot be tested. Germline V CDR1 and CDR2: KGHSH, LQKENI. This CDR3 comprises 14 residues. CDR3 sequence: CASSGTGGYQPQHF.

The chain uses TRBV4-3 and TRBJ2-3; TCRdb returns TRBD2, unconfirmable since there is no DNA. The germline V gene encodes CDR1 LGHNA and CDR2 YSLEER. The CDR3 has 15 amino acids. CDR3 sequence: CASRRDLLLSDTQYF.

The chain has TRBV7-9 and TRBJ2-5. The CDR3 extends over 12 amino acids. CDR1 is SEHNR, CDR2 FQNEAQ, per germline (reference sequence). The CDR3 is CASSLGVVPQYF.

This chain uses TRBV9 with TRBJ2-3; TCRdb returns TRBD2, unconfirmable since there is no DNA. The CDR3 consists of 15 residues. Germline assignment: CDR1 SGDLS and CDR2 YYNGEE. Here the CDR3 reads CASSGTLAGGNTQYF. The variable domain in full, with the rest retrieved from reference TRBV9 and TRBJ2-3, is DSGVTQTPKHLITATGQRVTLRCSPRSGDLSVYWYQQSLDQGLQFLIQYYNGEERAKGNILERFSAQQFPDLHSELNLSSLELGDSALYFCASSGTLAGGNTQYFGPGTRLTVL.

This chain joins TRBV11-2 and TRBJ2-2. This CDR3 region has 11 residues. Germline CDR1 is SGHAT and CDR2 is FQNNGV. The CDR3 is CASSLAGELFF.

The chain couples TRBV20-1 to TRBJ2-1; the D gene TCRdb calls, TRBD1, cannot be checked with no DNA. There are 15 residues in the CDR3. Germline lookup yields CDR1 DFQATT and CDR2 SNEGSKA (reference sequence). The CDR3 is CSAPYVGQGSDEQFF.

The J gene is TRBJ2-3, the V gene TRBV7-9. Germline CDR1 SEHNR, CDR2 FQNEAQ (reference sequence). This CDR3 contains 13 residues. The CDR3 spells CASSLAGIDTQYF.

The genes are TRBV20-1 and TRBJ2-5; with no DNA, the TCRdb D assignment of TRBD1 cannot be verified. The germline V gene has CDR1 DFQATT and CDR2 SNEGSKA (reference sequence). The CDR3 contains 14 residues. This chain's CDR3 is CSASRPGEYETQYF.

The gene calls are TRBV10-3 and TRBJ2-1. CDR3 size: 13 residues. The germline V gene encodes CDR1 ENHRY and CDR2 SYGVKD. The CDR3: CAISGTERGEQFF.

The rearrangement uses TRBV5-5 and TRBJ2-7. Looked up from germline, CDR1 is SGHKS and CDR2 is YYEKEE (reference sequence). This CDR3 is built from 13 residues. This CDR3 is CASSLADPYEQYF.

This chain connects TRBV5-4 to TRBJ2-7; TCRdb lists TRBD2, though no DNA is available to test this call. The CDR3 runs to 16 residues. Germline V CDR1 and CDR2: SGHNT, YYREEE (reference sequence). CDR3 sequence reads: CASSSGGGLAGVEQYF.

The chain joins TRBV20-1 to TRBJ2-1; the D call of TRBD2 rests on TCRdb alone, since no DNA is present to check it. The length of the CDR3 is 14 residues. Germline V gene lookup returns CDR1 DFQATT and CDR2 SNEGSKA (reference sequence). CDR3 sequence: CSAISGTYYNEQFF.

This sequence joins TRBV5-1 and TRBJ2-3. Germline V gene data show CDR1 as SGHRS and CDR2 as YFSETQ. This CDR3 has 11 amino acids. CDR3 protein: CASSLRDTQYF.

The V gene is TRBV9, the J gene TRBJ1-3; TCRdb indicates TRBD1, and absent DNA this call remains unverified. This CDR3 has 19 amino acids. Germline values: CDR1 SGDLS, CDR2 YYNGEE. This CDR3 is CASSPRGDRPTISGNTIYF.

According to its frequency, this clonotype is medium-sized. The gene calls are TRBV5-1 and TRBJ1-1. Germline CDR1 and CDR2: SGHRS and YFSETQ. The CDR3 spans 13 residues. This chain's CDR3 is CASSQTMNTEAFF.

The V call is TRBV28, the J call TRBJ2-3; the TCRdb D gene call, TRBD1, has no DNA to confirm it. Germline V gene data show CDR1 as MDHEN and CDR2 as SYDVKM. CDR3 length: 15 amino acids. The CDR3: CASSLRDRETDTQYF.

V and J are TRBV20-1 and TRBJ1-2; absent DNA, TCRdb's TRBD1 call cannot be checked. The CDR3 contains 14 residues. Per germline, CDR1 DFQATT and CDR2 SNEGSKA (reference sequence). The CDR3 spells CSAPHLGRNYGYTF.

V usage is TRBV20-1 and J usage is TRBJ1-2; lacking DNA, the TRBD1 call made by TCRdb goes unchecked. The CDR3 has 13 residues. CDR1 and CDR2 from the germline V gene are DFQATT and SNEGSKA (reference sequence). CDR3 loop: CSARQGMNYGYTF.

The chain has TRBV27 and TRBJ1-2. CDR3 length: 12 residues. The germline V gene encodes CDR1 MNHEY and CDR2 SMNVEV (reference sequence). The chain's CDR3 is CASSAANYGYTF.

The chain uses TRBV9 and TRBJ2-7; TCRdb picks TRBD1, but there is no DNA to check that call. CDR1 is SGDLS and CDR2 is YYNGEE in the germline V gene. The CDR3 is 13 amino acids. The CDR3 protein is CASGAENTYEQYF.

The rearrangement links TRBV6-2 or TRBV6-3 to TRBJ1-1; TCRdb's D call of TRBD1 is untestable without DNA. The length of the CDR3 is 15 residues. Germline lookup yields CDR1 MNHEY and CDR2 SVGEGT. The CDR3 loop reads CASSPTGGMNTEAFF.